The TCR beta chain under discussion was sequenced for a study of beta chain features in type 1 diabetes. The authors reverse transcribed all of the isolated RNA, so sequencing captured expressed TCRB transcripts. Naive, central memory and regulatory T cell samples averaged around 4 million immunoSEQ reads each. Sequenced by immunoSEQ multiplex PCR; TCRdb stores in-frame clones only, minus some. The sample consists of around 310,000 clones, approximately 10% of them appearing once. What was sequenced was naive CD4+ T cells from blood. The origin of this receptor is a woman aged 25-40 years in good health.

As DNA, the CDR3 is TGTGCCAGCAGCCAGGACTGGAACTATGGCTACACCTTC. Protein product: CASSQDWNYGYTF. The J gene is TRBJ1-2, the V gene TRBV7-2; D gene uncertain. Trimming left V 5 bases short and J 2 bases short, with 9 bases between. Germline CDR1 reads SGHTA; CDR2 reads FQGNSA. The CDR3 is made up of 13 amino acids.